The 26 T cell receptor beta chains reported below all come from one sample, sequenced in a study of T-cell memory formation after mild COVID-19. TCRdb reanalysed the 5' RACE reads using MiXCR and keeps one entry per CDR3 protein. The sample includes over 300,000 distinct CDR3 sequences, 20% to 25% seen only once; the top ten take 21%. The sample taken for sequencing was PBMCs or a T cell subset sorted from them (not recorded which). The receptors come from a man aged 18-30 years who had mild COVID-19 (a few samples of this study predate the infection). Cell type and time point are not known.

This clonotype has just a few counts. The chain combines TRBV9 with TRBJ1-1; tentative D call: TRBD1 (6 bases). Per the germline V gene, CDR1 is SGDLS and CDR2 is YYNGEE. The CDR3 has 12 amino acids. V was cut by 4 bases and J by 10 bases, with 14 bases left in between. CDR3: CASSPERGSAFF. DNA of the CDR3: TGTGCCAGCAGCCCAGAAAGGGGGTCAGCTTTCTTT.

This clonotype was picked up many times. V gene TRBV7-2 combines with J gene TRBJ1-5; 7 bases are a match to TRBD1. Losses at the gene ends were 3 bases for V and 4 bases for J; bases not matched to a gene: 0. The CDR3 contains 13 residues. Germline values: CDR1 SGHTA, CDR2 FQGNSA. CDR3 in amino acids: CASSLTGNQPQHF. CDR3 bases: TGTGCCAGCAGCTTGACAGGGAATCAGCCCCAGCATTTT. Full variable domain (remainder filled in from reference TRBV7-2 and TRBJ1-5): GAGVSQSPSNKVTEKGKDVELRCDPISGHTALYWYRQSLGQGLEFLIYFQGNSAPDKSGLPSDRFSAERTGGSVSTLTIQRTQQEDSAVYLCASSLTGNQPQHFGDGTRLSIL.

V usage is TRBV29-1 and J usage is TRBJ2-1, with a tentative D call TRBD1 (6 bases). The V gene lost 6 bases and the J gene lost 0 bases, with 9 bases spanning the gap. Germline V gene lookup returns CDR1 SQVTM and CDR2 ANQGSEA. The CDR3 runs 13 residues. The CDR3 sequence: CSVTGSSYNEQFF. In DNA form, the CDR3 reads TGCAGCGTCACAGGGAGCTCCTACAATGAGCAGTTCTTC.

This clonotype was detected a few times. CDR3 in amino acids: CASSKVSGGETQYF. In DNA, the CDR3 is TGTGCCAGCAGCAAAGTTAGCGGGGGAGAGACCCAGTACTTC. The chain combines TRBV21-1 with TRBJ2-5; the D call of TRBD2 is as the table states it, not checked on the DNA. TRBV21-1 is reported as a pseudogene. The CDR3 totals 14 residues.

The rearrangement uses TRBV7-9 and TRBJ2-3, with D hard to call. The CDR3 runs to 15 residues. V was shortened by 5 bases and J by 0 bases, with 12 bases between the two germline ends. Germline V CDR1 and CDR2: SEHNR, FQNEAQ (reference sequence). The CDR3 bases are TGTGCCAGCAGCCCCTCCCGAACTAGCACAGATACGCAGTATTTT. Translation gives CASSPSRTSTDTQYF.

This CDR3 is CASGSYRANYGYTF. The DNA of the CDR3 is TGTGCCAGCGGTTCTTACAGGGCTAACTATGGCTACACCTTC. The V call is TRBV7-9, the J call TRBJ1-2; possible D gene TRBD1, 6 bases. The CDR3 spans 14 residues. The germline V and J ends were trimmed by 8 bases and 0 bases, with 13 bases remaining between them. Germline assignment: CDR1 SEHNR and CDR2 FQNEAQ (reference sequence).

This clonotype has more than one count but fewer than ten. The V gene is TRBV7-2, the J gene TRBJ2-2, with D possibly TRBD1 on 7 matching bases. V was cut by 5 bases and J by 5 bases, with 15 bases left in between. Germline-derived CDR1 and CDR2 are SGHTA and FQGNSA. CDR3 size: 15 residues. The CDR3: CASSLQGGTTGELFF. CDR3 DNA sequence: TGTGCCAGCAGCCTGCAGGGGGGAACTACCGGGGAGCTGTTTTTT.

This clonotype was observed a single time. V gene TRBV5-1 combines with J gene TRBJ1-6; D might be TRBD1 (5 bases). Germline CDR1 SGHRS, CDR2 YFSETQ. This CDR3 contains 17 residues. V was shortened by 4 bases and J by 5 bases, with 19 bases between the two germline ends. CDR3 sequence: CASSPDSWNVDNSPLHF. The CDR3 DNA follows: TGCGCCAGCAGCCCAGACAGCTGGAATGTCGATAATTCACCCCTCCACTTT.

The rearrangement links TRBV13 to TRBJ1-4; no clear D. Germline-derived CDR1 and CDR2 are PRHDT and FYEKMQ (reference sequence). The CDR3 runs 15 residues. The germline V and J ends were trimmed by 5 bases and 8 bases, with 18 bases remaining between them. The CDR3 here is CASSQGRSKSEKLFF. CDR3 nucleotide sequence: TGTGCCAGCAGCCAAGGACGTTCCAAAAGCGAAAAACTGTTTTTT.

This rearrangement joins TRBV10-3 to TRBJ1-1, with D unclear. Trimming took 11 bases from V and 0 from J, leaving 13 bases between them. From germline, CDR1 is ENHRY and CDR2 SYGVKD. This CDR3 spans 13 amino acids. In nucleotides, the CDR3 is TGTGCCTCCTCCGGGGAAGTGAACACTGAAGCTTTCTTT. Translation: CASSGEVNTEAFF.

The rearrangement links TRBV12-3 or TRBV12-4 to TRBJ1-1; no clear D. The CDR3 length is 12 residues. The germline V and J ends were trimmed by 6 bases and 2 bases, with 7 bases remaining between them. The CDR3 spells CASRMTNTEAFF. The DNA of the CDR3 is TGTGCCAGCAGGATGACAAACACTGAAGCTTTCTTT.

This rearrangement joins TRBV6-5 to TRBJ1-2; 7 nucleotides match TRBD1. The J segment lost 3 bases and the V segment lost 7 bases, leaving 5 bases of the junction unmatched. CDR1 and CDR2 (germline): MNHEY, SVGAGI. The CDR3 sequence is 13 residues long. The CDR3 DNA is TGTGCCAGCACTTCTGGGACAGACTATGGCTACACCTTC. As protein: CASTSGTDYGYTF.

There are many counts of this clonotype. This chain joins TRBV7-2 and TRBJ2-1, with 8 positions matching TRBD2. Germline assignment: CDR1 SGHTA and CDR2 FQGNSA. After removal of 2 bases from V and 4 bases from J, the junction contained 4 bases not matched to a gene. This CDR3 contains 15 residues. CDR3 region: CASSLQAGEYNEQFF. The CDR3 DNA reads as TGTGCCAGCAGCTTACAAGCGGGGGAATACAATGAGCAGTTCTTC.

This clonotype was observed many times. The chain joins TRBV12-3 or TRBV12-4 to TRBJ2-5, with D perhaps being TRBD1 or TRBD2 (6 bases each). The CDR3 length is 15 residues. The V and J ends lost 6 bases and 5 bases respectively, with 19 bases between them. As DNA, the CDR3 is TGTGCCAGCAGCCCGGGGACGGGGGCGAGGGAGACCCAGTACTTC. Protein sequence: CASSPGTGARETQYF.

The J gene is TRBJ1-1, the V gene TRBV12-3 or TRBV12-4; no clear D. Trimming cost V 3 bases and J 5 bases, with 10 bases left between them. The CDR3 covers 13 residues. DNA for the CDR3: TGTGCCAGCAGTTTTCGCTCGGGAACTGAAGCTTTCTTT. Translation: CASSFRSGTEAFF.

This clonotype was seen more than once but under ten times. This sequence joins TRBV29-1 and TRBJ1-1; 9 bases are shared with TRBD1. Germline loops: CDR1 SQVTM, CDR2 ANQGSEA. The CDR3 runs to 11 residues. Germline trimming cut 6 bases from V and 12 bases from J; bases unmatched to any gene: 8. CDR3 bases: TGCAGCGTCGATAGGACAGGGGCGACTTTCTTT. The encoded protein is CSVDRTGATFF. The whole variable domain, filled in from reference TRBV29-1 and TRBJ1-1, reads SAVISQKPSRDICQRGTSLTIQCQVDSQVTMMFWYRQQPGQSLTLIATANQGSEATYESGFVIDKFPISRPNLTFSTLTVSNMSPEDSSIYLCSVDRTGATFFGQGTRLTVV.

The gene calls are TRBV6-5 and TRBJ1-1; unclear D gene. The CDR3 runs to 13 residues. V dropped 7 bases and J dropped 6 bases, with 15 bases sitting between them. The germline gives CDR1 MNHEY, CDR2 SVGAGI. The CDR3, as DNA: TGTGCCAGCACCCTCTTGGATGGCGCTGAAGCTTTCTTT. Translated, it gives CASTLLDGAEAFF.

The rearrangement joins TRBV6-6 to TRBJ1-1; tentative D call: TRBD1 (5 bases). This CDR3 has 12 amino acids. Trimming stripped 6 bases from V and 6 bases from J, with 11 bases between. From germline, CDR1 is MNHNY and CDR2 SVGAGI (reference sequence). The DNA for the CDR3 is TGTGCCAGCAGCTCCTCCAGGGCTGAAGCTTTCTTT. Its protein product is CASSSSRAEAFF.

This clonotype was seen only a few times. V is TRBV6-2 or TRBV6-3 and J is TRBJ1-1; D gene ambiguous. CDR3 size: 16 residues. Looked up from germline, CDR1 is MNHEY and CDR2 is SVGEGT. V was cut by 4 bases and J by 0 bases, with 15 bases left in between. Here the CDR3 DNA reads TGTGCCAGCAGTTTCCACCCGGCGGAGATGAACACTGAAGCTTTCTTT. This encodes CASSFHPAEMNTEAFF.

This clonotype was recorded only once. The genes are TRBV30 and TRBJ2-1, with D possibly called TRBD1 or TRBD2 (5 bases each). CDR3 length: 17 amino acids. V was cut by 3 bases and J by 0 bases, with 18 bases left in between. Germline loops: CDR1 GTSNPN, CDR2 SVGIG (reference sequence). The CDR3 nucleotides read TGTGCCTGGAGCCTCCCTCTGGGGACCGGCTCCTACAATGAGCAGTTCTTC. Translation gives CAWSLPLGTGSYNEQFF.

This clonotype has a count of ten or more. This chain links TRBV18 with TRBJ1-2; D remains unclear. The V end lost 3 bases, the J end lost 1 base, and 21 bases lay between the germline ends. The CDR3 is made up of 18 amino acids. Germline CDR1 reads KGHSH; CDR2 reads LQKENI. The DNA of the CDR3 is TGTGCCAGCTCACCGATACCCATGGGATTTGCGGTTAACTATGGCTACACCTTC. It encodes CASSPIPMGFAVNYGYTF.

The chain employs TRBV6-5 and TRBJ2-3, with 9 bases that match TRBD2. Unmatched junction bases numbered 4, after V lost 5 bases and J lost 4 bases. The CDR3 has 14 amino acids. The germline V gene encodes CDR1 MNHEY and CDR2 SVGAGI. DNA of the CDR3: TGTGCCAGCAGTCCGGGCGGGAGGGCAGATACGCAGTATTTT. Translation: CASSPGGRADTQYF.

The chain recombines TRBV6-1 with TRBJ2-7, with 7 bases identical to TRBD1. This CDR3 is built from 14 residues. CDR1 and CDR2 from the germline V gene are MNHNS and SASEGT. With V trimmed by 5 bases and J by 0 bases, 4 bases remained unmatched. The CDR3 region has the DNA TGTGCCAGCAGTAAAGGGACAGACTCCTACGAGCAGTACGTC. Translation: CASSKGTDSYEQYV.

This clonotype was counted a few times. The rearrangement uses TRBV2 and TRBJ2-1; D tentatively reads TRBD1 or TRBD2 (6 bases each). The germline CDR1 and CDR2 sequences are SNHLY and FYNNEI. The CDR3 length is 14 residues. The ends were cut back, 11 bases at V and 7 bases at J, with 21 bases in the middle. CDR3 residues: CASLDPGGWNEQFF. As DNA, the CDR3 is TGTGCCTCACTGGACCCCGGGGGCTGGAATGAGCAGTTCTTC.

There are a few counts of this clonotype. The genes are TRBV12-3 or TRBV12-4 and TRBJ2-3; the D is unclear. The CDR3 runs to 11 residues. V was shortened by 4 bases and J by 7 bases, with 6 bases between the two germline ends. CDR3: CASSYRNTQYF. The CDR3 coding sequence is TGTGCCAGCAGTTACAGAAATACGCAGTATTTT.

The V and J genes are TRBV6-2 or TRBV6-3 and TRBJ1-5; no definite D call. V lost 2 bases, J lost 0 bases, and 8 bases lay in between. From germline, CDR1 is MNHEY and CDR2 SVGEGT. The CDR3 covers 15 residues. Here the CDR3 reads CASSYLDYSNQPQHF. As DNA, the CDR3 is TGTGCCAGCAGTTACCTCGATTATAGCAATCAGCCCCAGCATTTT.